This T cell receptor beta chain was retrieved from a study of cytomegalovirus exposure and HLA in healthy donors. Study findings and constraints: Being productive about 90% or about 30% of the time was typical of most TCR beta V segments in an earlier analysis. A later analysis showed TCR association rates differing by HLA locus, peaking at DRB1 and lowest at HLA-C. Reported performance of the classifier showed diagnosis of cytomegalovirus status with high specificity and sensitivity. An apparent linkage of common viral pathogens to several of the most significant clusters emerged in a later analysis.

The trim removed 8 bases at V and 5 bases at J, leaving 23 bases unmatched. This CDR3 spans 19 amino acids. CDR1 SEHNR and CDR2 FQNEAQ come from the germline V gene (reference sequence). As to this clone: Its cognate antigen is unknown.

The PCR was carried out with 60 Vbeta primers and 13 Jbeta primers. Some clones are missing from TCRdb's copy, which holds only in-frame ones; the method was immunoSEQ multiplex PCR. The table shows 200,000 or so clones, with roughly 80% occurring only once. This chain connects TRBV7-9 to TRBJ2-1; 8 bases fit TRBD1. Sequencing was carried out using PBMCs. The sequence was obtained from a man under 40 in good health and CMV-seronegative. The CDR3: CASRPWDRKGVAADNEQFF. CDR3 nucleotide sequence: TGTGCCAGCCGTCCCTGGGACAGGAAGGGAGTAGCGGCTGACAATGAGCAGTTCTTC.